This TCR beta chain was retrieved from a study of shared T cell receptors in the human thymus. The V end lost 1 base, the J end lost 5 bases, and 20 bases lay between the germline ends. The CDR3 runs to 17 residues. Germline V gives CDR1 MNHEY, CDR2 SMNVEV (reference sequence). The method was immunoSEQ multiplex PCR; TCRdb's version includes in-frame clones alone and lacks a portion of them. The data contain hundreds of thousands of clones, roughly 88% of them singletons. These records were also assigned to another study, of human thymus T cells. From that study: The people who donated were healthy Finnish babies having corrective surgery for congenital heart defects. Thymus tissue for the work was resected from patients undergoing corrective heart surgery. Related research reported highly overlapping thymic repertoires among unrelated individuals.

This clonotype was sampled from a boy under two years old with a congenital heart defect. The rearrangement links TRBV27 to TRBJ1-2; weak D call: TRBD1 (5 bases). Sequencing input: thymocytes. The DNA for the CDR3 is TGTGCCAGCAGTTTATTCCCCCCGGACAAGTCCGAGTATGGCTACACCTTC. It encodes CASSLFPPDKSEYGYTF.